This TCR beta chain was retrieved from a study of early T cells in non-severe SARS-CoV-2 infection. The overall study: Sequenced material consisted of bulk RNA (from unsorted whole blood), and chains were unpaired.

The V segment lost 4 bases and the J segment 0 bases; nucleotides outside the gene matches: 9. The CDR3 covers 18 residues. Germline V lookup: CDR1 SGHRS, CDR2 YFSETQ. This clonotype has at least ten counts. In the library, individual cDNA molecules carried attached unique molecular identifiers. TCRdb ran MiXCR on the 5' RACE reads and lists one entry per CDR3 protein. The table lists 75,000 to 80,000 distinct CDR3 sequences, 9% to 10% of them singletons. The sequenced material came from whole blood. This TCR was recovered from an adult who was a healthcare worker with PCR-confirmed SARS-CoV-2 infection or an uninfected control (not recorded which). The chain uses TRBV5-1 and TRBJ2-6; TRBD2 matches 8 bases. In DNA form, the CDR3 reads TGCGCCAGCAGCCCATTGGGAGCGGGGGCCTCTGGGGCCAACGTCCTGACTTTC. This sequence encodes CASSPLGAGASGANVLTF.